A single sample is the source of the 21 T cell receptor beta chains below, sequenced in a study of preoperative IRX-2 immunotherapy in early breast cancer. The treatment: preoperative locoregional IRX-2 cytokine immunotherapy. Data came from immunoSEQ multiplex PCR; TCRdb stores just in-frame clones and leaves some out. The sample lists around 30,000 clones; roughly 80% were seen once. The specimen comprised lymph node tissue, sampled before IRX-2 immunotherapy. The origin of the receptors is a human donor with breast cancer.

This clone has a handful of counts. This sequence joins TRBV6-8 and TRBJ1-1; unclear D gene. In germline, CDR1 is MNHGY, CDR2 SAAAGT. The CDR3 totals 17 residues. The ends were cut back, 0 bases at V and 0 bases at J, with 14 bases in the middle. The CDR3 DNA reads as TGTGCCAGCAGTTACTCAATATCGGCACGCATGAACACTGAAGCTTTCTTT. Translated, it gives CASSYSISARMNTEAFF.

In its sample, this clone was seen once. V gene TRBV5-1 combines with J gene TRBJ2-3; 8 bases align to TRBD2. The V segment lost 6 bases and the J segment 1 base; nucleotides outside the gene matches: 13. This CDR3 comprises 17 residues. Germline lookup yields CDR1 SGHRS and CDR2 YFSETQ. The CDR3 here is CASTAGHGGGRTDTQYF. CDR3 in DNA: TGCGCCAGCACCGCGGGCCATGGCGGGGGGCGCACAGATACGCAGTATTTT.

The chain recombines TRBV18 with TRBJ2-1; D may be TRBD1 or TRBD2 (6 bases each). This CDR3 has 16 residues. Germline V lookup: CDR1 KGHSH, CDR2 LQKENI. Trimming stripped 3 bases from V and 8 bases from J, with 20 bases between. In DNA, the CDR3 is TGTGCCAGCTCACCGTATCGGGGGCTCAGTACCGATGAGCAGTTCTTC. The encoded protein is CASSPYRGLSTDEQFF. The complete variable domain, with remaining parts taken from reference TRBV18 and TRBJ2-1, reads NAGVMQNPRHLVRRRGQEARLRCSPMKGHSHVYWYRQLPEEGLKFMVYLQKENIIDESGMPKERFSAEFPKEGPSILRIQQVVRGDSAAYFCASSPYRGLSTDEQFFGPGTRLTVL.

This clone was picked up a small number of times. This chain connects TRBV6-8 to TRBJ1-4; no clear D gene. Germline CDR1 reads MNHGY; CDR2 reads SAAAGT. V lost 0 bases and J 8 bases, leaving 19 bases between the germline ends. CDR3 length: 17 amino acids. The CDR3 DNA is TGTGCCAGCAGTTACTCGGGCTCAGTCGGGGATGGAGAAAAACTGTTTTTT. Protein product: CASSYSGSVGDGEKLFF.

This clone was detected once. The DNA holds an ambiguous or unread base, and X denotes its residue. V usage is TRBV11-3 and J usage is TRBJ2-5, with 7 bases matching TRBD1. Germline V gene data show CDR1 as SGHNT and CDR2 as YENEEA. This CDR3 is built from 19 residues. V shed 3 bases and J 4 bases; nucleotides not matched to a gene: 20. The CDR3 loop reads CASSLAPVXEGAPLETQYF. CDR3 coding DNA: TGTGCCAGCAGCTTGGCCCCTGTGGKCGAGGGGGCCCCGTTAGAGACCCAGTACTTC.

V usage is TRBV18 and J usage is TRBJ1-2; D is unresolved. The V end lost 2 bases, the J end lost 0 bases, and 13 bases lay between the germline ends. The CDR3 contains 16 residues. The V gene's germline CDR1 is KGHSH and CDR2 LQKENI. The CDR3 DNA follows: TGTGCCAGCTCACCAAACCCGCCTGGTGCTAACTATGGCTACACCTTC. Amino acids: CASSPNPPGANYGYTF.

By its share, this clone is medium-sized. V and J are TRBV11-3 and TRBJ2-7; D gene ambiguous. Deletions cut 5 bases from V and 2 bases from J, with 13 bases between. CDR1 is SGHNT and CDR2 is YENEEA in the germline V gene. This CDR3 region has 14 residues. CDR3 coding DNA: TGTGCCAGCAGCCCGGCCTGGGGTACCTACGAGCAGTACTTC. This codes for CASSPAWGTYEQYF.

The chain links TRBV29-1 to TRBJ1-1; 7 bases align to TRBD1. Germline CDR1 SQVTM, CDR2 ANQGSEA. With V trimmed by 3 bases and J by 1 base, 2 bases remained unmatched. The CDR3 contains 13 residues. The DNA of the CDR3 is TGCAGCGTTGAGCAGGGGGGGAACACTGAAGCTTTCTTT. Translating it yields CSVEQGGNTEAFF.

The CDR3 sequence: CASSSRDRNSNQPQHF. DNA for the CDR3: TGTGCCAGTAGTTCCCGGGACAGGAATAGCAATCAGCCCCAGCATTTT. The rearrangement links TRBV19 to TRBJ1-5; TRBD1 matches 8 bases. This CDR3 region has 16 residues. CDR1 is LNHDA, CDR2 SQIVND, per germline (reference sequence). Unmatched junction bases numbered 6, after V lost 5 bases and J lost 0 bases. Complete variable domain (other parts from reference TRBV19 and TRBJ1-5): DGGITQSPKYLFRKEGQNVTLSCEQNLNHDAMYWYRQDPGQGLRLIYYSQIVNDFQKGDIAEGYSVSREKKESFPLTVTSAQKNPTAFYLCASSSRDRNSNQPQHFGDGTRLSIL.

This clone was counted a single time. This sequence joins TRBV5-1 and TRBJ2-7, with no clear D. Trimming removed 0 bases at V and 0 bases at J, with 10 bases between. From germline, CDR1 is SGHRS and CDR2 YFSETQ. CDR3 length: 15 residues. The CDR3 reads CASSLVGGGSYEQYF. The CDR3 region has the DNA TGCGCCAGCAGCTTGGTCGGCGGCGGCTCCTACGAGCAGTACTTC. Filled out from reference TRBV5-1 and TRBJ2-7, the complete variable domain reads KAGVTQTPRYLIKTRGQQVTLSCSPISGHRSVSWYQQTPGQGLQFLFEYFSETQRNKGNFPGRFSGRQFSNSRSEMNVSTLELGDSALYLCASSLVGGGSYEQYFGPGTRLTVT.

The rearrangement links TRBV6-8 to TRBJ1-2; a possible D gene is TRBD1 (5 bases). This CDR3 is 15 amino acids long. The germline gives CDR1 MNHGY, CDR2 SAAAGT. V was clipped by 3 bases and J by 7 bases, with 18 bases between them. The CDR3 sequence is CASSYVTAGGVGYTF. The CDR3 nucleotides are TGTGCCAGCAGTTATGTTACAGCCGGGGGAGTTGGCTACACCTTC.

This sequence joins TRBV1 and TRBJ1-6. TRBV1 is a recognized pseudogene. This CDR3 spans 15 amino acids. This chain's CDR3 is CTSSQRKGSLSPLHF. In nucleotides, the CDR3 is TGCACCAGCAGCCAAAGGAAAGGAAGCCTTTCACCCCTCCACTTT.

The chain has TRBV6-8 and TRBJ1-4; 8 bases fit TRBD1. Losses at the gene ends were 7 bases for V and 5 bases for J; bases not matched to a gene: 6. The CDR3 has 14 amino acids. Per the germline V gene, CDR1 is MNHGY and CDR2 is SAAAGT. CDR3: CASTDRAFNEKLFF. As DNA, the CDR3 is TGTGCCAGCACGGACAGGGCATTCAATGAAAAACTGTTTTTT.

The V gene is TRBV5-1, the J gene TRBJ1-4; D not resolved. V lost 1 base to trimming and J lost 0 bases, with 4 bases between them. Germline V gene lookup returns CDR1 SGHRS and CDR2 YFSETQ. The CDR3 runs to 14 residues. CDR3 sequence reads: CASSLSATNEKLFF. Written as DNA, the CDR3 is TGCGCCAGCAGCTTGAGTGCAACTAATGAAAAACTGTTTTTT. The complete variable domain, with remaining parts taken from reference TRBV5-1 and TRBJ1-4, reads KAGVTQTPRYLIKTRGQQVTLSCSPISGHRSVSWYQQTPGQGLQFLFEYFSETQRNKGNFPGRFSGRQFSNSRSEMNVSTLELGDSALYLCASSLSATNEKLFFGSGTQLSVL.

This clone showed up just once. The V call is TRBV11-3, the J call TRBJ2-7, with 8 bases matching TRBD1. V lost 5 bases and J lost 3; bases outside the gene matches: 6. The CDR3 is 14 amino acids. CDR1 and CDR2 from the germline V gene are SGHNT and YENEEA. The CDR3 spells CASSQQGGDYEQYF. Here the CDR3 DNA reads TGTGCCAGCAGCCAACAGGGGGGAGACTACGAGCAGTACTTC.

This clone is a singleton in its sample. This chain joins TRBV7-1 and TRBJ1-1, with unresolved D. TRBV7-1 belongs to the ORF category, with a function that is uncertain. The germline V and J ends were trimmed by 5 bases and 4 bases, with 11 bases remaining between them. The CDR3 covers 13 residues. The CDR3 nucleotides are TGTGCCAGCAGCCGCGGACTGGGCACTGAAGCTTTCTTT. This translates into CASSRGLGTEAFF.

J is TRBJ1-1 and V is TRBV6-8; 7 bases are a match to TRBD1. Trimming cost V 2 bases and J 10 bases; bases outside gene matches: 10. The CDR3 length is 14 residues. Germline CDR1 MNHGY, CDR2 SAAAGT. The CDR3 reads CASSYDRARNSAFF. The DNA for the CDR3 is TGTGCCAGCAGTTACGACAGGGCCCGCAACTCAGCTTTCTTT.

This chain links TRBV5-1 with TRBJ1-1, with D possibly matching TRBD1 (6 bases). The V gene lost 4 bases and the J gene lost 7 bases, with 17 bases spanning the gap. Germline V gives CDR1 SGHRS, CDR2 YFSETQ. CDR3 length: 14 residues. CDR3 in amino acids: CASSALTGSLEAFF. The CDR3, as DNA: TGCGCCAGCAGCGCCCTTACAGGGTCCCTTGAAGCTTTCTTT.

The chain uses TRBV6-8 and TRBJ1-5, with TRBD1 matching over 7 bases. With V trimmed by 2 bases and J by 4 bases, 5 bases remained unmatched. Germline lookup yields CDR1 MNHGY and CDR2 SAAAGT. The CDR3 is 15 amino acids. CDR3: CASSYRDSINQPQHF. In DNA form, the CDR3 reads TGTGCCAGCAGTTACCGGGACAGTATTAATCAGCCCCAGCATTTT.

Only a few counts were recorded for this clone. The chain is built from TRBV11-3 and TRBJ2-4, with D maybe TRBD1 (8 bases). Germline loops: CDR1 SGHNT, CDR2 YENEEA. The CDR3 covers 16 residues. V gave up 5 bases and J gave up 1 base, with 15 bases separating them. CDR3 sequence: CASSPHRGGAKNIQYF. CDR3 DNA: TGTGCCAGCAGCCCCCACAGGGGGGGGGCCAAAAACATTCAGTACTTC. The full variable domain, rest sourced from reference TRBV11-3 and TRBJ2-4, is EAGVVQSPRYKIIEKKQPVAFWCNPISGHNTLYWYLQNLGQGPELLIRYENEEAVDDSQLPKDRFSAERLKGVDSTLKIQPAELGDSAVYLCASSPHRGGAKNIQYFGAGTRLSVL.

The chain is built from TRBV6-8 and TRBJ1-2; 7 positions agree with TRBD1. The CDR3 contains 14 residues. With V trimmed by 11 bases and J by 6 bases, 15 bases remained unmatched. The germline V gene has CDR1 MNHGY and CDR2 SAAAGT. In nucleotides, the CDR3 is TGTGCCGCCGACACGACAGGGATGTCTAATGGCTACACCTTC. This codes for CAADTTGMSNGYTF.